Presented here are 19 T cell receptor beta chains from one specimen sequenced in a study of T cell changes during pregnancy in multiple sclerosis. The protocol was immunoSEQ multiplex PCR, while the TCRdb copy is restricted to in-frame clones and leaves out a portion. Among tens of thousands of clones, about 92% were seen once, and the ten largest hold roughly 2.5%. The material was peripheral blood, obtained in the second trimester of pregnancy. These receptors came from a female donor in good health, enrolled as a control in a pregnancy study.

The sample holds one count of this clone. The rearrangement uses TRBV11-2 and TRBJ2-7; D remains unclear. CDR3 length equals 15 residues. CDR1 and CDR2 (germline): SGHAT, FQNNGV. V was cut by 5 bases and J by 3 bases, with 17 bases left in between. The CDR3 sequence is CASSPGLVGHYEQYF. As DNA, the CDR3 is TGTGCCAGCAGCCCGGGTTTAGTAGGCCACTACGAGCAGTACTTC.

V is TRBV9 and J is TRBJ2-1, with D unclear. Germline CDR1 and CDR2: SGDLS and YYNGEE. V lost 0 bases to trimming and J lost 6 bases, with 7 bases between them. The CDR3 loop spans 13 amino acids. The CDR3 DNA is TGTGCCAGCAGCGTAGCAACACGCAATGAGCAGTTCTTC. Residues: CASSVATRNEQFF. The entire variable domain, with the rest obtained from reference TRBV9 and TRBJ2-1, is as follows: DSGVTQTPKHLITATGQRVTLRCSPRSGDLSVYWYQQSLDQGLQFLIQYYNGEERAKGNILERFSAQQFPDLHSELNLSSLELGDSALYFCASSVATRNEQFFGPGTRLTVL.

V and J are TRBV7-2 and TRBJ2-3, with 12 bases identical to TRBD2. Per the germline V gene, CDR1 is SGHTA and CDR2 is FQGNSA. CDR3 size: 18 residues. With V trimmed by 0 bases and J by 3 bases, 7 bases remained unmatched. The CDR3 sequence: CASSLASSGRVGTDTQYF. CDR3 DNA sequence: TGTGCCAGCAGCTTAGCTTCTAGCGGGAGGGTAGGAACAGATACGCAGTATTTT.

This chain links TRBV2 with TRBJ2-5; 12 bases align to TRBD2. The CDR3 covers 16 residues. The V gene end was trimmed by 10 bases and the J gene end by 5 bases; junction bases not matched to a gene: 14. Germline V lookup: CDR1 SNHLY, CDR2 FYNNEI. The CDR3 DNA follows: TGTGCCAAGGGAGAACCGGGACTAGCGGGTATGGAGACCCAGTACTTC. Translating gives CAKGEPGLAGMETQYF.

The J gene is TRBJ2-2, the V gene TRBV7-2, with unresolved D. With 1 base removed from V and 0 bases from J, the gap between germline ends came to 15 bases. Germline V gives CDR1 SGHTA, CDR2 FQGNSA. The CDR3 spans 18 residues. Written as DNA, the CDR3 is TGTGCCAGCAGCTTAGGTGTGGTGTCAGATGCGAACACCGGGGAGCTGTTTTTT. Residues: CASSLGVVSDANTGELFF.

The rearrangement joins TRBV20-1 to TRBJ2-1; D is ambiguous. Germline-derived CDR1 and CDR2 are DFQATT and SNEGSKA (reference sequence). The CDR3 covers 10 residues. Trimming removed 5 bases from V and 6 bases from J, with 5 bases in between. The CDR3 is CSAQLNEQFF. CDR3 nucleotide sequence: TGCAGTGCTCAACTCAATGAGCAGTTCTTC.

The chain employs TRBV6-5 and TRBJ2-7; 11 bases are a match to TRBD2. Looked up from germline, CDR1 is MNHEY and CDR2 is SVGAGI. The CDR3 extends over 15 amino acids. The junction had 1 base not matched to a gene; V was cut back by 2 bases and J by 1 base. CDR3 protein: CASSYRLAGSYEQYF. The CDR3, as DNA: TGTGCCAGCAGTTACAGACTAGCGGGGTCCTACGAGCAGTACTTC.

CDR3 loop: CASSAPGEGNIQYF. Written as DNA, the CDR3 is TGTGCCAGCAGCGCCCCAGGGGAAGGAAACATTCAGTACTTC. This chain links TRBV28 with TRBJ2-4; D possibly corresponds to TRBD1 (6 bases). V dropped 6 bases and J dropped 6 bases, with 15 bases sitting between them. The CDR3 contains 14 residues. Germline lookup yields CDR1 MDHEN and CDR2 SYDVKM.

The chain employs TRBV28 and TRBJ1-2; D might be TRBD1 (5 bases). Germline loops: CDR1 MDHEN, CDR2 SYDVKM. Deletions cut 5 bases from V and 7 bases from J, with 14 bases between. The CDR3 extends over 13 amino acids. CDR3 coding DNA: TGTGCCAGCAGTCTAGGGGAGGGTCGTGGCTACACCTTC. This translates into CASSLGEGRGYTF.

This chain joins TRBV6-5 and TRBJ2-7, with a possible D match to TRBD1 (5 bases). CDR3 length: 15 amino acids. The ends were cut back, 6 bases at V and 7 bases at J, with 22 bases in the middle. Germline CDR1 and CDR2: MNHEY and SVGAGI. The CDR3 protein is CASSLARVPSTEQYF. The CDR3 DNA sequence: TGTGCCAGCAGCCTCGCCAGGGTTCCCTCTACAGAGCAGTACTTC.

The sample holds a few counts of this clone. The rearrangement links TRBV29-1 to TRBJ1-1; D uncertain. Germline CDR1 SQVTM, CDR2 ANQGSEA. The V end was cut by 6 bases, the J end by 0 bases, with 11 bases between. The CDR3 spans 13 residues. The DNA for the CDR3 is TGCAGCGTAGAACAGAACATGAACACTGAAGCTTTCTTT. Amino acids: CSVEQNMNTEAFF.

V is TRBV6-4 and J is TRBJ2-3, with 9 nucleotides matching TRBD2. This CDR3 is built from 16 residues. Losses at the gene ends were 4 bases for V and 6 bases for J; bases not matched to a gene: 11. Germline V gives CDR1 MRHNA, CDR2 SNTAGT. CDR3 bases: TGTGCCAGCAGTGCCATAGCGGGAGTGGAGTCCGATACGCAGTATTTT. This codes for CASSAIAGVESDTQYF.

The J gene is TRBJ2-7, the V gene TRBV7-2, with a tentative D call TRBD2 (5 bases). The germline V and J ends were trimmed by 0 bases and 1 base, with 13 bases remaining between them. Per the germline V gene, CDR1 is SGHTA and CDR2 is FQGNSA. The CDR3 runs 16 residues. The CDR3 DNA is TGTGCCAGCAGCTTAGCGGACGCTAGCCTTTCCTACGAGCAGTACTTC. Residues: CASSLADASLSYEQYF.

This clone was picked up one time. The gene calls are TRBV28 and TRBJ2-3, with 8 positions matching TRBD2. The CDR3 covers 17 residues. J lost 2 bases, V lost 11 bases, and 18 bases had no gene match. CDR1 and CDR2 from the germline V gene are MDHEN and SYDVKM. This chain's CDR3 is CAGGGGAGEGDTDTQYF. The CDR3 DNA follows: TGTGCCGGGGGTGGGGGAGCGGGAGAAGGGGACACAGATACGCAGTATTTT.

The V and J genes are TRBV4-2 and TRBJ1-4; D not resolved. Trimming cost V 3 bases and J 7 bases, with 15 bases left between them. CDR1 is LGHNA, CDR2 YNFKEQ, per germline. The CDR3 loop spans 15 amino acids. The CDR3 DNA sequence: TGTGCCAGCAGCCAGCCCCTTTTAGCGGGTGAAAAACTGTTTTTT. Protein sequence: CASSQPLLAGEKLFF.

The V gene is TRBV19, the J gene TRBJ1-4; D is uncertain. V lost 2 bases and J lost 0, with 10 bases in between. The CDR3 spans 16 residues. Germline CDR1 reads LNHDA; CDR2 reads SQIVND (reference sequence). The CDR3 bases are TGTGCCAGTAGTATATCGTCGACTGCAACTAATGAAAAACTGTTTTTT. It yields the protein CASSISSTATNEKLFF.

This chain connects TRBV19 to TRBJ1-5, with D perhaps TRBD1 (6 bases). The V end was cut by 8 bases, the J end by 0 bases, with 20 bases between. This CDR3 region has 17 residues. Per the germline V gene, CDR1 is LNHDA and CDR2 is SQIVND (reference sequence). The chain's CDR3 is CASSLTSGTNSNQPQHF. As DNA, the CDR3 is TGTGCCAGTTCCCTTACATCCGGGACAAATAGCAATCAGCCCCAGCATTTT.

This clone was detected only once. The rearrangement uses TRBV12-5 and TRBJ1-4; D perhaps matches TRBD1 (5 bases). The ends were cut back, 5 bases at V and 0 bases at J, with 13 bases in the middle. Germline V gene sequence: CDR1 LGHNT, CDR2 FRNRAP. The CDR3 sequence is 16 residues long. The CDR3: CASGAGWGATNEKLFF. CDR3 bases: TGTGCTAGTGGTGCAGGATGGGGGGCAACTAATGAAAAACTGTTTTTT.

V and J are TRBV4-2 and TRBJ2-7; D is possibly TRBD2 (5 bases). Germline CDR1 reads LGHNA; CDR2 reads YNFKEQ. The CDR3 covers 14 residues. The CDR3, as DNA: TGTGCTATCAGTAGGGAGTTTGGCATCTACGAGCAGTACTTC. This gives the protein CAISREFGIYEQYF.